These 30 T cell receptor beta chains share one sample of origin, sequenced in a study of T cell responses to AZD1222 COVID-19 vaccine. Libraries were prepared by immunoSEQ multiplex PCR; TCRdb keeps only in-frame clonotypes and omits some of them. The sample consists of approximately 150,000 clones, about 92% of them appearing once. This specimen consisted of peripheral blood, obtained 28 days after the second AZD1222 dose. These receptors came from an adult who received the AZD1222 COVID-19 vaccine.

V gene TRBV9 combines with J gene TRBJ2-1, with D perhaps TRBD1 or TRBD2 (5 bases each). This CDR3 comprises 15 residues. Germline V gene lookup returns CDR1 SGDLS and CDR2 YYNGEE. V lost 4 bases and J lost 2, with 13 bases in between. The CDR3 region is CASSPRDGAYNEQFF. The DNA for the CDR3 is TGTGCCAGCAGCCCCCGGGACGGAGCCTACAATGAGCAGTTCTTC.

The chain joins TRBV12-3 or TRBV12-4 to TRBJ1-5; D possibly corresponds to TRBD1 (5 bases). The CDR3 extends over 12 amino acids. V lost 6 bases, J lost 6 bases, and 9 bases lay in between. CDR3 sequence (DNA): TGTGCCAGCAGCATTAGGGGTCAGCCCCAGCATTTT. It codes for CASSIRGQPQHF.

CDR3 protein: CASSPGLGENTEAFF. CDR3 bases: TGTGCCAGCAGCCCCGGATTAGGGGAAAACACTGAAGCTTTCTTT. The V call is TRBV5-5, the J call TRBJ1-1; D possibly corresponds to TRBD1 (5 bases). This CDR3 comprises 15 residues. Germline values: CDR1 SGHKS, CDR2 YYEKEE (reference sequence). Trimming left V 4 bases short and J 2 bases short, with 15 bases between.

CDR3 DNA sequence: TGCGCCAGCAGCCTGACTAGTAACGAGCAGTACTTC. Its protein is CASSLTSNEQYF. The rearrangement uses TRBV5-1 and TRBJ2-7; weak D call: TRBD2 (6 bases). CDR3 size: 12 residues. The germline CDR1 and CDR2 sequences are SGHRS and YFSETQ. Trimming took off 4 bases at V and 5 bases at J, with 10 bases between the two ends.

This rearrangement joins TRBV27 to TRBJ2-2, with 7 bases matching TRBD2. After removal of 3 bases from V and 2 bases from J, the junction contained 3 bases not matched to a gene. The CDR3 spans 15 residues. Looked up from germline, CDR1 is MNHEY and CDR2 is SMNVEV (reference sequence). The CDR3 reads CASSFLADNTGELFF. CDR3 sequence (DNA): TGTGCCAGCAGTTTTCTAGCGGATAACACCGGGGAGCTGTTTTTT.

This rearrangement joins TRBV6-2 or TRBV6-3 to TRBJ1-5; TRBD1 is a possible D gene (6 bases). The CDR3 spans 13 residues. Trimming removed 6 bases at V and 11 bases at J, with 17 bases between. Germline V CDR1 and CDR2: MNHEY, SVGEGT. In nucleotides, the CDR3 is TGTGCCAGCAGCGAGGGGGTGCAATTTTCCCAGCATTTT. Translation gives CASSEGVQFSQHF.

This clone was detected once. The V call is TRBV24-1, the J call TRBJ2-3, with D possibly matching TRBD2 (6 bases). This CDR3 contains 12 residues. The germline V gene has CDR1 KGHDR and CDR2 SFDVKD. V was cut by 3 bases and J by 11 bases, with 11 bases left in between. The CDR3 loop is CATSDRGTLQYF. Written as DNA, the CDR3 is TGTGCCACCAGTGATCGCGGGACCCTGCAGTATTTT.

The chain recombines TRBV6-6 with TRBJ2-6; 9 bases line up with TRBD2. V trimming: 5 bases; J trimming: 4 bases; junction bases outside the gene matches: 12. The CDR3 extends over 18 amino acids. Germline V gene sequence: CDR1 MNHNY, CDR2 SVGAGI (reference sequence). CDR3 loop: CASSRLLAGPQGANVLTF. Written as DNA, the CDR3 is TGTGCCAGCAGTCGACTACTAGCGGGTCCCCAGGGGGCCAACGTCCTGACTTTC.

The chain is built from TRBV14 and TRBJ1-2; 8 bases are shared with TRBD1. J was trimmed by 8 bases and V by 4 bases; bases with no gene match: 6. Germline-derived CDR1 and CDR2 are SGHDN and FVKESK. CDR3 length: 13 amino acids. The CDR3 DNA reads TGTGCCAGCAGCCCAACGACAGGGGCCGGCTACACCTTC. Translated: CASSPTTGAGYTF.

The CDR3 loop is CATSGRGDEQFF. The CDR3, as DNA: TGTGCCACCAGTGGCCGGGGCGATGAGCAGTTCTTC. The chain has TRBV24-1 and TRBJ2-1; D assignment may be TRBD1 or TRBD2 (5 bases each). The CDR3 has 12 amino acids. Trimming left V 5 bases short and J 8 bases short, with 9 bases between. CDR1 is KGHDR and CDR2 is SFDVKD in the germline V gene.

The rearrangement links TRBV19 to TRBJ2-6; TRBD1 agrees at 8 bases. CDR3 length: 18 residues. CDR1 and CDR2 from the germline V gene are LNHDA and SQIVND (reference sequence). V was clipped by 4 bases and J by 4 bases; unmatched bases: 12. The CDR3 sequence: CASSSFRDRLSGANVLTF. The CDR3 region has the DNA TGTGCCAGTAGTAGCTTCCGGGACAGGTTATCCGGGGCCAACGTCCTGACTTTC.

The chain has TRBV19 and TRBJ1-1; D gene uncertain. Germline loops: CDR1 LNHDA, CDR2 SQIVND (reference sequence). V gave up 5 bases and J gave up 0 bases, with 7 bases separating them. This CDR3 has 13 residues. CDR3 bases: TGTGCCAGTAGTGGTCCCCTGAACACTGAAGCTTTCTTT. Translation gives CASSGPLNTEAFF.

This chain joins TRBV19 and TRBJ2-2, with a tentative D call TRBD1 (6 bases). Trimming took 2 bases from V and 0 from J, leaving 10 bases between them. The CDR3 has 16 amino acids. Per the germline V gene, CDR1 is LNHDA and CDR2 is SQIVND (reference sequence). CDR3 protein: CASSIKAGANTGELFF. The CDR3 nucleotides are TGTGCCAGTAGTATAAAGGCAGGGGCGAACACCGGGGAGCTGTTTTTT.

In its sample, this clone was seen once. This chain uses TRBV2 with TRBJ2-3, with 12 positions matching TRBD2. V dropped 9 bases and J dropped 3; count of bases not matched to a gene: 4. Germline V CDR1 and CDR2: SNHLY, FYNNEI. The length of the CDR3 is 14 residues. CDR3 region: CARDGTSGTDTQYF. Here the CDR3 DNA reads TGTGCCAGAGACGGGACTAGCGGGACAGATACGCAGTATTTT.

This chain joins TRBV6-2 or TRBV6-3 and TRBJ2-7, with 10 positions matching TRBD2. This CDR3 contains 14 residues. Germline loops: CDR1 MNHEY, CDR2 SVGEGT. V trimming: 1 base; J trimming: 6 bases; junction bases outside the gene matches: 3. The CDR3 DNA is TGTGCCAGCAGTTACTTAGCGGGAGGTCCCGAGCAGTACTTC. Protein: CASSYLAGGPEQYF.

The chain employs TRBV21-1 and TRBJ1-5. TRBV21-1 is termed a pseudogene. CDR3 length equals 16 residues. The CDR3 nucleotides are TGTGCCAGCAGCAAAGTAGGCTCCGGAGGGAATCAGCCCCAGCATTTT. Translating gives CASSKVGSGGNQPQHF.

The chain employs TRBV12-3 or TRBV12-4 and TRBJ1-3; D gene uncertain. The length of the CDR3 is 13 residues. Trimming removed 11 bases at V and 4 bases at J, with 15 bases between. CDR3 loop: CAERGERGNTIYF. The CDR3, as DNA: TGTGCCGAACGGGGTGAAAGGGGAAACACCATATATTTT.

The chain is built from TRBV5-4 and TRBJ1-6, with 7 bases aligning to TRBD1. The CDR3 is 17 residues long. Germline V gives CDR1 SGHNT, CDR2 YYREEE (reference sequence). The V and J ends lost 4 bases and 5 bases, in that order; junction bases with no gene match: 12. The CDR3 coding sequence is TGTGCCAGCAGCCTGGACCTGACAGGGTTTAATAATTCACCCCTCCACTTT. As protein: CASSLDLTGFNNSPLHF.

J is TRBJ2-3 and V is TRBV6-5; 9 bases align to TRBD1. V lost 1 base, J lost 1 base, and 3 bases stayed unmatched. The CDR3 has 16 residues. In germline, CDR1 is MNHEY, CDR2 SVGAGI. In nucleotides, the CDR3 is TGTGCCAGCAGTTACTTCCGGGACAGGGGCACAGATACGCAGTATTTT. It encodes CASSYFRDRGTDTQYF.

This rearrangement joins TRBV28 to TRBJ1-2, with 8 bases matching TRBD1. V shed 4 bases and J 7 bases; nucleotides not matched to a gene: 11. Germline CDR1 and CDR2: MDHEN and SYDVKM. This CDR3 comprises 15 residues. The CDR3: CASSYSLDRVGGYTF. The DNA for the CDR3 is TGTGCCAGCAGTTACTCCCTGGACAGGGTGGGTGGCTACACCTTC.

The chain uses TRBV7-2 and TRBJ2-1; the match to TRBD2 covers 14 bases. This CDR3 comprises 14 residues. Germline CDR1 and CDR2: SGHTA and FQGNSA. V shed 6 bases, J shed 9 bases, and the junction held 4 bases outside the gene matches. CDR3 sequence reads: CASRGTSGSPEQFF. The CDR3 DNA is TGTGCCAGCAGAGGGACTAGCGGGAGCCCTGAGCAGTTCTTC. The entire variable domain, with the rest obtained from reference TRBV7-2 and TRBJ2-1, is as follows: GAGVSQSPSNKVTEKGKDVELRCDPISGHTALYWYRQSLGQGLEFLIYFQGNSAPDKSGLPSDRFSAERTGGSVSTLTIQRTQQEDSAVYLCASRGTSGSPEQFFGPGTRLTVL.

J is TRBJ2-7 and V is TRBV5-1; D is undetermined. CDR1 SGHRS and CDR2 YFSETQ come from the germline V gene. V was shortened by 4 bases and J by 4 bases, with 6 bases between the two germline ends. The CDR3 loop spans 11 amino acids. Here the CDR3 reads CASSRDYEQYF. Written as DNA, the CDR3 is TGCGCCAGCAGCAGGGATTACGAGCAGTACTTC.

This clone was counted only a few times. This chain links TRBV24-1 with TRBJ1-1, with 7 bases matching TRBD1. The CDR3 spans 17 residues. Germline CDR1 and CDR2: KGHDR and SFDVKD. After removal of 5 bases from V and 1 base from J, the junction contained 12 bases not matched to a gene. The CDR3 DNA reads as TGTGCCACCAGTGGGGGACCGGGACAGCCAGCGAACACTGAAGCTTTCTTT. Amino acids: CATSGGPGQPANTEAFF.

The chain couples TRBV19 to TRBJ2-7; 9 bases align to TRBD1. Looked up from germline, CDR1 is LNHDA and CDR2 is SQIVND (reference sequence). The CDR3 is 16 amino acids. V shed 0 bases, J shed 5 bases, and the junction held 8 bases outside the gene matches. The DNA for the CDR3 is TGTGCCAGTAGTATAGACCTGCGACAGGGGGTTGACGAGCAGTACTTC. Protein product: CASSIDLRQGVDEQYF.

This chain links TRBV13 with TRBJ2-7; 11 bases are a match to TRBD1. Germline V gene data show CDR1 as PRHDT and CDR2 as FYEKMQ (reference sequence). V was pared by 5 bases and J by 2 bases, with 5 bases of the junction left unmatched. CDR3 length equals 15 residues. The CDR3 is CASSVGQGEAYEQYF. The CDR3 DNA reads TGTGCCAGCAGCGTGGGACAGGGGGAGGCCTACGAGCAGTACTTC. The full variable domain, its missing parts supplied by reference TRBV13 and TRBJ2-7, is AAGVIQSPRHLIKEKRETATLKCYPIPRHDTVYWYQQGPGQDPQFLISFYEKMQSDKGSIPDRFSAQQFSDYHSELNMSSLELGDSALYFCASSVGQGEAYEQYFGPGTRLTVT.

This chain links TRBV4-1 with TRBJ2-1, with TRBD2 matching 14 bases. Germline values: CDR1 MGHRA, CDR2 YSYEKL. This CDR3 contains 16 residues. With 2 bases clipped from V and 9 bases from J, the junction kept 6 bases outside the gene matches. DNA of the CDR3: TGCGCCAGCAGCCAACCGACTAGCGGGAGGGCCGGTGAGCAGTTCTTC. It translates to CASSQPTSGRAGEQFF.

This chain's CDR3 is CAWRLWTGGTGELFF. CDR3 coding DNA: TGTGCCTGGAGGTTGTGGACAGGGGGCACCGGGGAGCTGTTTTTT. The chain combines TRBV30 with TRBJ2-2; 10 nucleotides line up with TRBD1. The CDR3 runs to 15 residues. Unmatched junction bases numbered 5, after V lost 3 bases and J lost 4 bases. From germline, CDR1 is GTSNPN and CDR2 SVGIG (reference sequence).

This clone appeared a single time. CDR3 amino acids: CASSLRTGWVTDTQYF. CDR3 sequence (DNA): TGTGCCAGCAGCCTAAGGACAGGGTGGGTCACAGATACGCAGTATTTT. The rearrangement joins TRBV5-4 to TRBJ2-3; TRBD1 matches 8 bases. Germline V gives CDR1 SGHNT, CDR2 YYREEE (reference sequence). The CDR3 sequence is 16 residues long. V lost 4 bases and J lost 2; bases outside the gene matches: 9.

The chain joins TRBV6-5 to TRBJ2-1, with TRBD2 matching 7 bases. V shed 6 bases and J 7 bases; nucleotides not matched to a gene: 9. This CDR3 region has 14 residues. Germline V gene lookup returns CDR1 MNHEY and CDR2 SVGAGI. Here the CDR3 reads CASRKAGTSNEQFF. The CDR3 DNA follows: TGTGCCAGCAGAAAAGCGGGGACCTCGAATGAGCAGTTCTTC.

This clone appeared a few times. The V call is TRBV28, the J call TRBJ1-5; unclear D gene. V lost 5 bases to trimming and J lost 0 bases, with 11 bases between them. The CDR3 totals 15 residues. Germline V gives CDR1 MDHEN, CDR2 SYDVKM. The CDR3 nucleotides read TGTGCCAGCAGTGCTTCGGGTATTAGCAATCAGCCCCAGCATTTT. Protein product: CASSASGISNQPQHF.